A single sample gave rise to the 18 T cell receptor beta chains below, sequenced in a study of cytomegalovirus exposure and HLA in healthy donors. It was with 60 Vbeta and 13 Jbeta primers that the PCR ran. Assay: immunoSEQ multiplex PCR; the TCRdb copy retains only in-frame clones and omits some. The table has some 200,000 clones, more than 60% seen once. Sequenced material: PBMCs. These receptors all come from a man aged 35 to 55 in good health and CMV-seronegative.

Here the CDR3 reads CSASWRDEQYF. CDR3 DNA sequence: TGCAGTGCTAGTTGGCGGGACGAGCAGTACTTC. The rearrangement links TRBV20-1 to TRBJ2-7, with a tentative D call TRBD2 (5 bases). Trimming shortened V by 3 bases and J by 5 bases, and 8 bases separated the two germline ends. CDR1 is DFQATT, CDR2 SNEGSKA, per germline (reference sequence). The CDR3 is made up of 11 amino acids.

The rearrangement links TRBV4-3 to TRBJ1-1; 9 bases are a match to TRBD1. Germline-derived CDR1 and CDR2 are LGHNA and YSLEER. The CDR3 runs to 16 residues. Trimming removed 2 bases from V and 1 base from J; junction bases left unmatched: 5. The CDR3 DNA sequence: TGCGCCAGCAGCCAATTCGTACAGGGGGCGAACACTGAAGCTTTCTTT. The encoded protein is CASSQFVQGANTEAFF.

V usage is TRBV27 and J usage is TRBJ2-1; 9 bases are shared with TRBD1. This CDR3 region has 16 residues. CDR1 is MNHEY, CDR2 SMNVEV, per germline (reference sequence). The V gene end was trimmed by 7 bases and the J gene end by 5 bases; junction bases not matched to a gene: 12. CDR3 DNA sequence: TGTGCCAGCACCAACACAGGACAGGGGAAGAACAATGAGCAGTTCTTC. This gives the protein CASTNTGQGKNNEQFF.

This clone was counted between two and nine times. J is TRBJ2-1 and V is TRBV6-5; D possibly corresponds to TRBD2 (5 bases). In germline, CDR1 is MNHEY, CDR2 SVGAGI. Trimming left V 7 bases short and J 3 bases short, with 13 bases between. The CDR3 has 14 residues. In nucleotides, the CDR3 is TGTGCCAGCAAACAAGGACTGAGCTACAATGAGCAGTTCTTC. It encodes CASKQGLSYNEQFF.

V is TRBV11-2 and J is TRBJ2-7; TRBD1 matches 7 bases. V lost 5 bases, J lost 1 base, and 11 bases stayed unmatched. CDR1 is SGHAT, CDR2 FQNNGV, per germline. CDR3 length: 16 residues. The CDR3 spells CASSLPTGTDSYEQYF. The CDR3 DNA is TGTGCCAGCAGCCTACCTACCGGGACAGATTCCTACGAGCAGTACTTC.

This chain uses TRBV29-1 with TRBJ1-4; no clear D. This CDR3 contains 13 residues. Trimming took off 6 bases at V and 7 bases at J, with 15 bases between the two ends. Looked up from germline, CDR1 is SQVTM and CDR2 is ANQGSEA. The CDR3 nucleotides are TGCAGCGTGGTGGACTCCCCAGGTGAAAAACTGTTTTTT. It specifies CSVVDSPGEKLFF.

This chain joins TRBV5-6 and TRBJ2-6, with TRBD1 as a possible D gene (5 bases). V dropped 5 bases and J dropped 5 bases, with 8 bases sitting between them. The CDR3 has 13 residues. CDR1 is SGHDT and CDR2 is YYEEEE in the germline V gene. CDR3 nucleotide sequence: TGTGCCAGCAGTACAGGTAGGGCCAACGTCCTGACTTTC. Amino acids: CASSTGRANVLTF.

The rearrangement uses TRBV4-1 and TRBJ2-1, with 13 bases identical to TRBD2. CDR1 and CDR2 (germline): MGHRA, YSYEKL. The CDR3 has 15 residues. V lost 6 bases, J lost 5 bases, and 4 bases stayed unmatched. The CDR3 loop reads CASRGLAGKDNEQFF. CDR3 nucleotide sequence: TGCGCCAGCAGGGGACTAGCGGGAAAGGACAATGAGCAGTTCTTC.

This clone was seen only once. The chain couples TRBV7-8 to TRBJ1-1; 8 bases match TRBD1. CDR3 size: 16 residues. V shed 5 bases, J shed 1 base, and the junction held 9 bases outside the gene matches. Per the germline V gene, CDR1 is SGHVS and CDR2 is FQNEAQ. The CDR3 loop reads CASSRPAGGRNTEAFF. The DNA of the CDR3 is TGTGCCAGCAGCCGCCCCGCAGGGGGCAGGAACACTGAAGCTTTCTTT.

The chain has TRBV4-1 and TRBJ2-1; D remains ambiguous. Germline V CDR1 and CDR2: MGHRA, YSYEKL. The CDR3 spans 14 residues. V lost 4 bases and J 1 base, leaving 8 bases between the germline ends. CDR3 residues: CASSPSISYNEQFF. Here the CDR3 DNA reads TGCGCCAGCAGCCCCAGTATTTCCTACAATGAGCAGTTCTTC.

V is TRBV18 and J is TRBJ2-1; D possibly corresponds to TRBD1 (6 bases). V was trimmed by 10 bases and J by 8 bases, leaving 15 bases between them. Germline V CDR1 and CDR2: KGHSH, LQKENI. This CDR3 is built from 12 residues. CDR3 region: CATSTNRDEQFF. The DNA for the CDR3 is TGTGCCACCAGCACTAACAGGGATGAGCAGTTCTTC.

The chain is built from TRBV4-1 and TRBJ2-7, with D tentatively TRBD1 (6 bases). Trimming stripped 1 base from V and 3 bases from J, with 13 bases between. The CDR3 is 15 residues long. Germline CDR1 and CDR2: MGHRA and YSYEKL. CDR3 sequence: CASSQARDTYYEQYF. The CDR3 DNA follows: TGCGCCAGCAGCCAAGCCCGGGACACCTACTACGAGCAGTACTTC.

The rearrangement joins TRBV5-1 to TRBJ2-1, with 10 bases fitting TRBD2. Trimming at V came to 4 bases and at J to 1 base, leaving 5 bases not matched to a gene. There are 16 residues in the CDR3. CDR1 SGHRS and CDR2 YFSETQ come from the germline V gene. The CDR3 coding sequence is TGCGCCAGCAGCCCCCCGGGACTAGCGTCCTACAATGAGCAGTTCTTC. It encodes CASSPPGLASYNEQFF.

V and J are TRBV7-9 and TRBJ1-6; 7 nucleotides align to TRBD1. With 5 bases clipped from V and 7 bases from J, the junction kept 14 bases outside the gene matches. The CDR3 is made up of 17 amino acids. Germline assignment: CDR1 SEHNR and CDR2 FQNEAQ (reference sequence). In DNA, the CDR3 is TGTGCCAGCAGCCCCTCCAGGGGGACAGCTTCAAATTCACCCCTCCACTTT. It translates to CASSPSRGTASNSPLHF. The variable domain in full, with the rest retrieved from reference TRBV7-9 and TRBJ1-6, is DTGVSQNPRHKITKRGQNVTFRCDPISEHNRLYWYRQTLGQGPEFLTYFQNEAQLEKSRLLSDRFSAERPKGSFSTLEIQRTEQGDSAMYLCASSPSRGTASNSPLHFGNGTRLTVT.

This chain's CDR3 is CASSPQREGRPEQFF. CDR3 nucleotide sequence: TGTGCCAGCAGTCCCCAGCGGGAGGGTCGTCCCGAGCAGTTCTTC. The chain employs TRBV7-9 and TRBJ2-1, with 10 bases matching TRBD2. The CDR3 spans 15 residues. Germline CDR1 reads SEHNR; CDR2 reads FQNEAQ (reference sequence). The ends lost 6 bases at V and 10 bases at J; junction bases unmatched: 12.

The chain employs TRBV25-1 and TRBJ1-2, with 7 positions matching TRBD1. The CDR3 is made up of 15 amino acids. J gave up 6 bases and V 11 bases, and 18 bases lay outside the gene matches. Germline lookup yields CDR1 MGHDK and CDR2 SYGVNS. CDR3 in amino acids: CASSTGAFLENGYTF. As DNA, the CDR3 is TGTGCCTCTAGCACAGGGGCCTTCCTCGAAAATGGCTACACCTTC.

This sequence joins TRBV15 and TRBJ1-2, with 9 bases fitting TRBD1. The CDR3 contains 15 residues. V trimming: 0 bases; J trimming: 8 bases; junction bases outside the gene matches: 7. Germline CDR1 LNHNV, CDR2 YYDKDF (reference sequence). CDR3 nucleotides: TGTGCCACCAGCAGAGATCGGTGGGACAGGGAAGGCTACACCTTC. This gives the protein CATSRDRWDREGYTF.

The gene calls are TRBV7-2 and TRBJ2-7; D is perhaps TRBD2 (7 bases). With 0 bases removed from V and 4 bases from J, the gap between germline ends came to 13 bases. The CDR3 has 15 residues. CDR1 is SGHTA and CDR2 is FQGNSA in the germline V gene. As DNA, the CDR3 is TGTGCCAGCAGCTTAGCAGGGACTACAGGGTACGAGCAGTACTTC. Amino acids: CASSLAGTTGYEQYF.